This entry concerns a single TCR beta chain. This entry belongs to a study of cytotoxic CD8 clonotypes in ibrutinib-treated CLL. Profiling relied on immunoSEQ multiplex PCR, and the TCRdb table lists in-frame clones only, not all of them. There are about 32,000 clones in the sample; 71% occur only once, and 16% lies in the top ten. This CDR3 is built from 19 residues. Trimming removed 4 bases from V and 1 base from J; junction bases left unmatched: 16. In germline, CDR1 is SGHVS, CDR2 FNYEAQ. V and J are TRBV7-6 and TRBJ1-1; TRBD1 agrees at 9 bases. This TCR derives from a human donor with chronic lymphocytic leukemia. Material: PBMCs, obtained at disease progression, from a patient treated with ibrutinib. In DNA form, the CDR3 reads TGTGCCAGCAGCTCGGGACCGGGACAGGGTTGGATTGGGAACACTGAAGCTTTCTTT. Translated: CASSSGPGQGWIGNTEAFF.